The clone carrying this TCR delta chain appeared a few times. This sample was taken from a study of gamma-delta chains in newborns, infants, children. TCRdb reanalysed the reads via CATT. Here the sample spans 15,000 or so delta-chain clones, about 7% being singletons. The receptor comes from a child who was a newborn, infant or young child, either healthy, febrile or measles-vaccinated (not recorded which). The sequenced sample consisted of blood.

The CDR3 region is CACAPVTGGYRTWDTRQMFF. In DNA, the CDR3 is TGTGCCTGTGCCCCTGTTACTGGGGGATATAGGACCTGGGACACCCGACAGATGTTTTTC. The V and J genes are TRDV2 and TRDJ3; 11 positions match TRDD3. This CDR3 spans 20 amino acids. Trimming removed 5 bases from V and 2 bases from J; junction bases left unmatched: 13. Germline V CDR1 and CDR2: GEAIGNYY, EKD.